This T cell receptor (beta chain) stems from a study of T-cell reconstitution after alpha-beta-depleted transplantation in children. Study-wide points: In patients about two months after transplant, alpha-beta T cells reportedly arose from several hundred expanded graft clones. T-cell counts and diversity at one year following transplant were attributed mainly to newly produced T cells. Certain patients had high TCRbeta diversity at day 60, and it came from recipient T cells and thymic progenitors that survived.

This clonotype occurred a few times. Its matching antigen is unknown. Library preparation (for TCRbeta) was performed with unique molecular identifiers. TCRdb recomputed calls from the PCR reads with MiXCR, one row per CDR3 protein. The data show about 440,000 distinct CDR3 sequences, 43% seen once. J lost 3 bases, V lost 6 bases, and 3 bases had no gene match. The CDR3 is 14 amino acids. CDR1 and CDR2 from the germline V gene are MDHEN and SYDVKM. The sample consisted of PBMCs, taken before TCRalphabeta/CD19-depleted stem cell transplant. The TCR sequence derives from a girl aged 2 to 10 with aplastic anemia, due to receive a stem cell transplant. The gene calls are TRBV28 and TRBJ1-3; 9 nucleotides match TRBD1. This chain's CDR3 is CASSPGQGGNTIYF. In DNA form, the CDR3 reads TGTGCCAGCAGCCCGGGACAGGGTGGAAACACCATATATTTT.